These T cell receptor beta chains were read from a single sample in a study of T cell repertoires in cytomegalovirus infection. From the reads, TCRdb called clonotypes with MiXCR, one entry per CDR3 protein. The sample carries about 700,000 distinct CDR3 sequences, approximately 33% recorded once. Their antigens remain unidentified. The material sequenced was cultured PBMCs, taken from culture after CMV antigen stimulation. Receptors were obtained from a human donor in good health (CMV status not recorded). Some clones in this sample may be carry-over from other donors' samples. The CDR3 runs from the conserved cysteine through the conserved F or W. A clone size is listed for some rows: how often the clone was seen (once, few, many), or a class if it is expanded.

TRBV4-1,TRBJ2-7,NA,CASSQWGSQEQYF
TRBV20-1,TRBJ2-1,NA,CSAASPLAGGYEQFF
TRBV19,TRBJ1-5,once,CASSIVGALLVGNQPQHF
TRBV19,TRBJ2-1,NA,CASSSSIGGREQFF
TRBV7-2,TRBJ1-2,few,CASSLGLKLGGYTF
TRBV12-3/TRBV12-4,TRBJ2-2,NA,CASSTRKTNTGELFF
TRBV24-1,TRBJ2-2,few,CATSPTSGRSGELFF
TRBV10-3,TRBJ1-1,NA,CAISSREDTEAFF
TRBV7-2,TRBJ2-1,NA,CASSSPGLAGRLSYNEQFF
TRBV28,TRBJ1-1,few,CASFRRMNTEAFF
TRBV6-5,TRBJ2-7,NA,CASSYGAGDSSYEQYF
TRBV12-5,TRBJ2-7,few,CASVIKTGLIYEQYF
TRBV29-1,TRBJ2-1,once,CSGRGGNRHYNEQFF
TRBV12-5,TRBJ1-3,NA,CASGKFSGNTIYF
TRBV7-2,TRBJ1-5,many,CASSPDRAQPQHF
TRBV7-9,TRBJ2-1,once,CASRPGTSPYNEQFF
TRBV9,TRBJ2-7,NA,CASSSSLWDSYEQYF
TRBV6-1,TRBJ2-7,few,CASSDWAGAPYEQYF
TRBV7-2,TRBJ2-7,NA,CASSLSSRDPYEQCF
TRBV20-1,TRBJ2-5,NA,CSARDRNKGGETQYF
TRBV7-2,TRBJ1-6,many,CASSQDSRLSPLHF
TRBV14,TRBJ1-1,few,CATSTRRDPAKAFF
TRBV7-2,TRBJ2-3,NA,CASSLRIILAGGRSDTQYF
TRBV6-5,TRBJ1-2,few,CASSYSTGGIGYTF
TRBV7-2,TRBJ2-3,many,CASSLAQGTSIYF
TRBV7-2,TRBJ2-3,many,CASSLAQWADTQYF
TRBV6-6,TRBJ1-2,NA,CASSSDSASGLGYTF
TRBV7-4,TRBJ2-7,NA,CATSRRTLSSYEQYF
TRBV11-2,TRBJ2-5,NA,CASSLSSAVETQYF
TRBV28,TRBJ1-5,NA,CASGYRPQHF